This T cell receptor beta chain emerged from a study of T cell responses to AZD1222 COVID-19 vaccine. Findings and limits, study-wide: Possibly, clonal diversity was underestimated; donors were largely white British and included more females. Breadth and depth of Spike-specific TCRs rose after two AZD1222 doses. Dominant at 160-218 and 743-854, vaccine-associated CD4 TCRs also spanned spike.

The junction had 5 bases not matched to a gene; V was cut back by 5 bases and J by 3 bases. The CDR3 length is 14 residues. The germline CDR1 and CDR2 sequences are MGHDK and SYGVNS. Repertoires were generated with immunoSEQ multiplex PCR, while TCRdb's copy carries only in-frame clones and drops some. Here the sample spans more than 100,000 clones, more than 85% being singletons. Notes on this clone: Its antigen is unidentified.

The gene calls are TRBV25-1 and TRBJ2-5, with 8 bases aligning to TRBD2. This TCR came from an adult in good health. The material was peripheral blood, obtained on day 0 of AZD1222 vaccination. CDR3 DNA: TGTGCCAGCAGTTCCGAACTAGCGGAAGAGACCCAGTACTTC. Translating it yields CASSSELAEETQYF. Drawing the rest from reference TRBV25-1 and TRBJ2-5, the complete variable domain is EADIYQTPRYLVIGTGKKITLECSQTMGHDKMYWYQQDPGMELHLIHYSYGVNSTEKGDLSSESTVSRIRTEHFPLTLESARPSHTSQYLCASSSELAEETQYFGPGTRLLVL.